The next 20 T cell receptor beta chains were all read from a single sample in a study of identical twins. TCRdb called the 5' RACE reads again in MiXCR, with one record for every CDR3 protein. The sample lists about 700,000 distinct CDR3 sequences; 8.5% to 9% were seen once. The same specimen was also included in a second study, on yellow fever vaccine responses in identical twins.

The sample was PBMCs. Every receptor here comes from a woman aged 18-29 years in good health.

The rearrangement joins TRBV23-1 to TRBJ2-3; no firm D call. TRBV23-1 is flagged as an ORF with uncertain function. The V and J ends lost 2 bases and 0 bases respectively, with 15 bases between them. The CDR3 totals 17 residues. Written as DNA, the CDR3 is TGCGCCAGCAGTCAACCAACCCGACCGTCTAGCACAGATACGCAGTATTTT. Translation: CASSQPTRPSSTDTQYF.

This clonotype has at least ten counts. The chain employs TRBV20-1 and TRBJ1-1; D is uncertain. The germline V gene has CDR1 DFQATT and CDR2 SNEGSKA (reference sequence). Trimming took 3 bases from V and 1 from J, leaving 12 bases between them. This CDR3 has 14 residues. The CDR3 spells CSASREGSNTEAFF. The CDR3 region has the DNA TGCAGTGCTAGTCGGGAGGGCTCGAACACTGAAGCTTTCTTT.

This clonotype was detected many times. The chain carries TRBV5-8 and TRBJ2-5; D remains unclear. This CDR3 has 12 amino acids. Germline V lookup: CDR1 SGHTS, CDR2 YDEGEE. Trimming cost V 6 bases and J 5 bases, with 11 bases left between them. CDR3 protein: CASTNNPETQYF. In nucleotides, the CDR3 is TGTGCCAGCACCAATAACCCCGAGACCCAGTACTTC.

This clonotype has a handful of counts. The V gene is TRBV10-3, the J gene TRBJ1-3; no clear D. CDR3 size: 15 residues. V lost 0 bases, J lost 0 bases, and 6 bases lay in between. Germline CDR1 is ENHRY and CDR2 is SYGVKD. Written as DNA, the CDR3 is TGTGCCATCAGTGAGTCGCGCAGCTCTGGAAACACCATATATTTT. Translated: CAISESRSSGNTIYF.

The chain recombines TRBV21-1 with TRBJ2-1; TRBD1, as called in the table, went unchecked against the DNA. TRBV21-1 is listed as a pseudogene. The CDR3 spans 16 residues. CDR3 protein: CASSVVRGAISNEQFF. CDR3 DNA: TGTGCCAGCAGCGTCGTACGGGGGGCGATTTCCAATGAGCAGTTCTTC.

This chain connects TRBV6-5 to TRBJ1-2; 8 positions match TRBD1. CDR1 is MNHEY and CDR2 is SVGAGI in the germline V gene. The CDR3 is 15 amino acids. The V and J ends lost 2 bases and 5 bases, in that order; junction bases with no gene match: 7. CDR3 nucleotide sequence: TGTGCCAGCAGTTACAGAGGACAGGGATTTTATGGCTACACCTTC. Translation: CASSYRGQGFYGYTF.

In nucleotides, the CDR3 is TGTGCCAGCAGTTCTTTAAACGCAGCGACCCAAGAGACCCAGTACTTC. Its protein is CASSSLNAATQETQYF. V is TRBV27 and J is TRBJ2-5; no clear D. The CDR3 has 16 residues. The germline V and J ends were trimmed by 4 bases and 1 base, with 16 bases remaining between them. Germline CDR1 reads MNHEY; CDR2 reads SMNVEV (reference sequence).

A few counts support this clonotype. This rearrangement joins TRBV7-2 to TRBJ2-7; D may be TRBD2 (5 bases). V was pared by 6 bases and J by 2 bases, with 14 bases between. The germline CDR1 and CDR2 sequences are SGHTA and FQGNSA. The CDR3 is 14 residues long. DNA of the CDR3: TGTGCCAGCAGTCCCACCGCCGGGACCTACGAGCAGTACTTC. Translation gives CASSPTAGTYEQYF.

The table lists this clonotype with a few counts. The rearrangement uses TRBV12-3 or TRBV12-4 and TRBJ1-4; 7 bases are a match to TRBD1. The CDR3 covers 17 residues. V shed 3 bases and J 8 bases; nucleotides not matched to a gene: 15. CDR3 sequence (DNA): TGTGCCAGCAGTTTCATATGGTTCAGGGGGGTGAGGGAAAAACTGTTTTTT. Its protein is CASSFIWFRGVREKLFF.

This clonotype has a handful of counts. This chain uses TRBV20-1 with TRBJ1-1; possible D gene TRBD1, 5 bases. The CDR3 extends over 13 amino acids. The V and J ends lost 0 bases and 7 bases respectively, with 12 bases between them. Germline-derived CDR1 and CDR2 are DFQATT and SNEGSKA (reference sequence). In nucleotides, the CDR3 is TGCAGTGCTAGAGATGGGGGGACGGGTGAAGCTTTCTTT. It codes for CSARDGGTGEAFF.

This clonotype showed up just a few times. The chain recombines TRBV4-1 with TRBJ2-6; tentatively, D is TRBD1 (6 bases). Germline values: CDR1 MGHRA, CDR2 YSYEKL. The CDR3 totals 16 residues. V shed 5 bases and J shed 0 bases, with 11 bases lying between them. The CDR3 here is CASSRQTGSGANVLTF. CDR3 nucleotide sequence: TGCGCCAGCAGCAGACAGACAGGCTCTGGGGCCAACGTCCTGACTTTC.

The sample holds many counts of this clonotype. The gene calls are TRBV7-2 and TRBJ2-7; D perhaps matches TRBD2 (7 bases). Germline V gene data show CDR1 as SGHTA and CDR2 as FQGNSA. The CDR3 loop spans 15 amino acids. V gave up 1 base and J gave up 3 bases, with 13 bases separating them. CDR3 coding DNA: TGTGCCAGCAGCTTAGATGGGGGGGCTCACTACGAGCAGTACTTC. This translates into CASSLDGGAHYEQYF.

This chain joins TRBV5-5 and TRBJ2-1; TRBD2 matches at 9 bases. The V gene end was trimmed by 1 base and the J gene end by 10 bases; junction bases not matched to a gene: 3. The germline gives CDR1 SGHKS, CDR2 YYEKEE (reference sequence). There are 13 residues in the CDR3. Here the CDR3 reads CASSLSGGMEQFF. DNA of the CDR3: TGTGCCAGCAGCTTGAGCGGGGGGATGGAGCAGTTCTTC.

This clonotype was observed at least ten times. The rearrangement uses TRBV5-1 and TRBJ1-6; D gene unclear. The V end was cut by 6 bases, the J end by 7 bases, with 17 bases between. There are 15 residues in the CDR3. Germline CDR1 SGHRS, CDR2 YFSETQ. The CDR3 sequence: CASTSDLADNSPLHF. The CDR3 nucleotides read TGCGCCAGCACCAGTGACCTAGCGGACAATTCACCCCTCCACTTT.

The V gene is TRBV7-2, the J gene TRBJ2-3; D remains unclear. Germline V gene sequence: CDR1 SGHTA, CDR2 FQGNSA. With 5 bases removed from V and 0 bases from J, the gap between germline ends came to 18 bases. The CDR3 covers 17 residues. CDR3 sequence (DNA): TGTGCCAGCAGCCCATACCCAGCGCGTACTAGCACAGATACGCAGTATTTT. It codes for CASSPYPARTSTDTQYF.

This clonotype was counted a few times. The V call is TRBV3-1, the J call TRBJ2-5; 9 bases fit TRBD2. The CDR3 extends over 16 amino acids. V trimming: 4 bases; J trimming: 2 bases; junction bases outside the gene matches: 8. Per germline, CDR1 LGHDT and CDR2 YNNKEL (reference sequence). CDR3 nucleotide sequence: TGTGCCAGCAGCCGAACGGGACTAGCAGAACAAGAGACCCAGTACTTC. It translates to CASSRTGLAEQETQYF.

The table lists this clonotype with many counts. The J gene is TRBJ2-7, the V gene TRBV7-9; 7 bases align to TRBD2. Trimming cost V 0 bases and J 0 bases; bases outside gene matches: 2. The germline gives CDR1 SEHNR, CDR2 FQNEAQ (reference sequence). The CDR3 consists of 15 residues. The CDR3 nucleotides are TGTGCCAGCAGCTTAGCGGGAGGGAGCTCCTACGAGCAGTACTTC. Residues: CASSLAGGSSYEQYF.

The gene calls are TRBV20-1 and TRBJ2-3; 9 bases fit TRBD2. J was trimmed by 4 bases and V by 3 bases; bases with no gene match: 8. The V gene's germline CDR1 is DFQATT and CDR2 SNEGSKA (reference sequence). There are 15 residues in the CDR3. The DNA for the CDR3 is TGCAGTGCTAGCTCTGCTAGCGGGAAGGCAGATACGCAGTATTTT. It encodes CSASSASGKADTQYF.

This CDR3 reads CASSFYVAGGHQETQYF. CDR3 DNA sequence: TGTGCCAGCAGCTTCTACGTGGCGGGGGGGCACCAAGAGACCCAGTACTTC. The chain is built from TRBV7-8 and TRBJ2-5; 9 bases are shared with TRBD2. This CDR3 is 17 amino acids long. V lost 3 bases to trimming and J lost 0 bases; unmatched junction nucleotides: 8. The germline V gene encodes CDR1 SGHVS and CDR2 FQNEAQ.

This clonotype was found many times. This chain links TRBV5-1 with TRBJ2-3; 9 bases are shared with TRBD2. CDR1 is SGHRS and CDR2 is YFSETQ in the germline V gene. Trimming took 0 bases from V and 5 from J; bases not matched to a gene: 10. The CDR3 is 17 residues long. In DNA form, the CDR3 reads TGCGCCAGCAGCTTGGTGTCTAGCGGGGTTCGTGGAGATACGCAGTATTTT. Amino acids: CASSLVSSGVRGDTQYF.